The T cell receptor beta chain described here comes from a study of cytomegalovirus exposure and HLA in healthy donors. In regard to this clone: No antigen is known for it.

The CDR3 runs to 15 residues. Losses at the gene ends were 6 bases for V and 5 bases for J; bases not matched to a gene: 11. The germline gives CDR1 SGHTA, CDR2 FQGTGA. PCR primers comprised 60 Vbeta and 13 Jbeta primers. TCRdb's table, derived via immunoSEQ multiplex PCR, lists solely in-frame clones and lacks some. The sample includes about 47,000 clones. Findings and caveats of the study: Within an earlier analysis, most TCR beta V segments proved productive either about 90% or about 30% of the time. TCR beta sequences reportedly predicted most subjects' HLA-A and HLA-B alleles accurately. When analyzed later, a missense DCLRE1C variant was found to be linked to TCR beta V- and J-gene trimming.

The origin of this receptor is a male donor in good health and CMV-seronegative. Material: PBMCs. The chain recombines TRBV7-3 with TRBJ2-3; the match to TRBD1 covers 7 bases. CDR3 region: CASSQRGLGGDTQYF. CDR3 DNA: TGTGCCAGCAGTCAAAGGGGGCTCGGTGGAGATACGCAGTATTTT.